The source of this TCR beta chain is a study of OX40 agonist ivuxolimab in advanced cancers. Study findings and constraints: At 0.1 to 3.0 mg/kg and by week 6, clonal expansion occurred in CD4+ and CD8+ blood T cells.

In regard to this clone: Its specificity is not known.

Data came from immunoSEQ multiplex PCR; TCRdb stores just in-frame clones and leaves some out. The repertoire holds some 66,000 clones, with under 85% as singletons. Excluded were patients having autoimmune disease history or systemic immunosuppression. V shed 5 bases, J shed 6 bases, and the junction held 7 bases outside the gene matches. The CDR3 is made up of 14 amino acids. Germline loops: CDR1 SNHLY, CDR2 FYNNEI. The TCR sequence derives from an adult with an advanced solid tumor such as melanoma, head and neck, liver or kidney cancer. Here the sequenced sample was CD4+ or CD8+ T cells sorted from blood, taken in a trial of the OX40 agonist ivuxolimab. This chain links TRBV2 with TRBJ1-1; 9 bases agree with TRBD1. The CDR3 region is CASSPGQGVSEAFF. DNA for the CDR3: TGTGCCAGCAGTCCGGGACAGGGAGTCTCTGAAGCTTTCTTT.